The 4 T cell receptor beta chains in this list originate from one sample, sequenced in a study of vaccination effects on CD4 cells after COVID-19. Subsequent to a culture period of 10 days, CD4+ T cells were isolated. Clones were read by immunoSEQ multiplex PCR, and TCRdb kept only the in-frame ones, dropping some. This sample carries tens of thousands of clones, roughly 80% of them seen once, and the ten largest clones take about 1.9%. Antigens of these TCRs are unknown. The source material was CD4+ T cells from PBMCs cultured without peptide, sampled before COVID-19 vaccination. All receptors come from a human donor who received a COVID-19 vaccine.

The chain combines TRBV6-1 with TRBJ1-2; D perhaps matches TRBD1 (5 bases). Germline lookup yields CDR1 MNHNS and CDR2 SASEGT. V gave up 0 bases and J gave up 10 bases, with 9 bases separating them. This CDR3 has 12 amino acids. CDR3: CASSEAVGAYTF. The CDR3 DNA is TGTGCCAGCAGTGAAGCGGTCGGGGCCTACACCTTC.

The chain uses TRBV7-2 and TRBJ1-1, with D possibly matching TRBD1 (6 bases). V was trimmed by 0 bases and J by 2 bases, leaving 7 bases between them. CDR3 length: 14 residues. Per germline, CDR1 SGHTA and CDR2 FQGNSA. DNA of the CDR3: TGTGCCAGCAGCTTAGCACAGGGAAACACTGAAGCTTTCTTT. Translated, it gives CASSLAQGNTEAFF. Drawing the rest from reference TRBV7-2 and TRBJ1-1, the complete variable domain is GAGVSQSPSNKVTEKGKDVELRCDPISGHTALYWYRQSLGQGLEFLIYFQGNSAPDKSGLPSDRFSAERTGGSVSTLTIQRTQQEDSAVYLCASSLAQGNTEAFFGQGTRLTVV.

The V gene is TRBV18, the J gene TRBJ1-5; D unclear. The germline V gene has CDR1 KGHSH and CDR2 LQKENI. This CDR3 is 14 amino acids long. Trimming pared 2 bases from V and 3 bases from J, leaving 8 bases between. The CDR3 DNA reads as TGTGCCAGCTCACCAGGCAGCTACAATCAGCCCCAGCATTTT. Translating it yields CASSPGSYNQPQHF.

This rearrangement joins TRBV7-2 to TRBJ1-1, with 9 bases that match TRBD1. V trimming: 5 bases; J trimming: 3 bases; junction bases outside the gene matches: 4. CDR3 length: 14 amino acids. Germline CDR1 is SGHTA and CDR2 is FQGNSA. CDR3 sequence reads: CASSPRQGDTEAFF. CDR3 coding DNA: TGTGCCAGCAGCCCTAGACAGGGGGACACTGAAGCTTTCTTT.